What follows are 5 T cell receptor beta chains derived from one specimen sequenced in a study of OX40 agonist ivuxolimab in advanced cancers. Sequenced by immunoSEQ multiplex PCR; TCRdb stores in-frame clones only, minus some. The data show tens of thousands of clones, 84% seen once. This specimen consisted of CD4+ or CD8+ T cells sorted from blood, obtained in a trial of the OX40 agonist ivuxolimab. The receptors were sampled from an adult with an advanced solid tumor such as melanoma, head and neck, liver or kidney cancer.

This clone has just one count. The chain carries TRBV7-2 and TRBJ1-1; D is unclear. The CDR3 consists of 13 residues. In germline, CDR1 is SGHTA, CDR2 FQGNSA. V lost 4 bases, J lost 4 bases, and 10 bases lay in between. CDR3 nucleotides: TGTGCCAGCAGCTCACTTGGTAGCACTGAAGCTTTCTTT. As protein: CASSSLGSTEAFF. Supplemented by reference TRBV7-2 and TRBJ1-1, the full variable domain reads GAGVSQSPSNKVTEKGKDVELRCDPISGHTALYWYRQSLGQGLEFLIYFQGNSAPDKSGLPSDRFSAERTGGSVSTLTIQRTQQEDSAVYLCASSSLGSTEAFFGQGTRLTVV.

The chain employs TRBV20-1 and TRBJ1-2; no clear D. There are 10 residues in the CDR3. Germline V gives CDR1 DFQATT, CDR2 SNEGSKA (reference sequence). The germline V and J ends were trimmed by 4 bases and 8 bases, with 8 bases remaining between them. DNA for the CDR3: TGCAGTGCTACGCAGGCGGGCTACACCTTC. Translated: CSATQAGYTF.

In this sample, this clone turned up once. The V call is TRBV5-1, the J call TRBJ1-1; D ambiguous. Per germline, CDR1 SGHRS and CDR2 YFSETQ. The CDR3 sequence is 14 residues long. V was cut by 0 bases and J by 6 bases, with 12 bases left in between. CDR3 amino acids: CASSLAGSSSEAFF. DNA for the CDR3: TGCGCCAGCAGCTTGGCTGGGAGTAGCTCTGAAGCTTTCTTT.

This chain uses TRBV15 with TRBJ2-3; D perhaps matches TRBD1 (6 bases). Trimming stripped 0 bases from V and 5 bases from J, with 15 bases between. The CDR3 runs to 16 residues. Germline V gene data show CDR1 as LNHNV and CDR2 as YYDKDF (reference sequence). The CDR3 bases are TGTGCCACCAGCAGAGAGGGCCAGGGGCCGTTAGATACGCAGTATTTT. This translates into CATSREGQGPLDTQYF.

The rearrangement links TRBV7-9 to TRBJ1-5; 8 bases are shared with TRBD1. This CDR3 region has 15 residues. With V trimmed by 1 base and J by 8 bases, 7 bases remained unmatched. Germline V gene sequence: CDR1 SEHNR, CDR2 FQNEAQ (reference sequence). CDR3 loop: CASSLGQGSFEPQHF. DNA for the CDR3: TGTGCCAGCAGCTTAGGACAGGGGTCGTTCGAGCCCCAGCATTTT. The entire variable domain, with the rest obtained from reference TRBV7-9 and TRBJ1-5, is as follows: DTGVSQNPRHKITKRGQNVTFRCDPISEHNRLYWYRQTLGQGPEFLTYFQNEAQLEKSRLLSDRFSAERPKGSFSTLEIQRTEQGDSAMYLCASSLGQGSFEPQHFGDGTRLSIL.